The 28 T cell receptor beta chains in this list originate from one sample, sequenced in a study of blood T cell repertoires in COVID-19. The method was immunoSEQ multiplex PCR; TCRdb's version includes in-frame clones alone and lacks a portion of them. Here the sample spans about 20,000 clones, 90% being singletons. The sample consisted of peripheral blood. These receptor sequences come from a man aged 70 or older with acute or convalescent COVID-19.

The genes are TRBV5-4 and TRBJ1-1; TRBD1 matches 8 bases. This CDR3 comprises 15 residues. CDR1 SGHNT and CDR2 YYREEE come from the germline V gene (reference sequence). V lost 4 bases, J lost 1 base, and 6 bases stayed unmatched. CDR3 loop: CASSTGQGRNTEAFF. The CDR3 DNA sequence: TGTGCCAGCAGCACTGGACAGGGAAGGAACACTGAAGCTTTCTTT.

This clone appeared a single time. J is TRBJ2-1 and V is TRBV5-1, with TRBD1 matching over 7 bases. The CDR3 is 15 residues long. Germline loops: CDR1 SGHRS, CDR2 YFSETQ. Trimming at V came to 4 bases and at J to 3 bases, leaving 7 bases not matched to a gene. CDR3 nucleotides: TGCGCCAGCAGCGAGGTAGGACAGGTCTACAATGAGCAGTTCTTC. As protein: CASSEVGQVYNEQFF.

The V gene is TRBV27, the J gene TRBJ2-6, with 8 bases lining up with TRBD2. This CDR3 is built from 15 residues. Germline values: CDR1 MNHEY, CDR2 SMNVEV (reference sequence). The V gene end was trimmed by 4 bases and the J gene end by 8 bases; junction bases not matched to a gene: 7. In nucleotides, the CDR3 is TGTGCCAGCAGTTCGACGGGGGGGTTCTCCAACGTCCTGACTTTC. It translates to CASSSTGGFSNVLTF.

The rearrangement links TRBV5-1 to TRBJ2-1, with a possible D match to TRBD1 (5 bases). The CDR3 totals 16 residues. Deletions cut 2 bases from V and 2 bases from J, with 14 bases between. CDR1 is SGHRS, CDR2 YFSETQ, per germline. The CDR3 spells CASSFHSGLTYNEQFF. The CDR3, as DNA: TGCGCCAGCAGCTTCCACTCAGGGCTGACCTACAATGAGCAGTTCTTC.

V gene TRBV6-2 or TRBV6-3 combines with J gene TRBJ2-2; tentatively, D is TRBD2 (5 bases). V shed 5 bases and J shed 8 bases, with 12 bases lying between them. The germline V gene encodes CDR1 MNHEY and CDR2 SVGEGT. The CDR3 runs to 13 residues. CDR3 nucleotide sequence: TGTGCCAGCAGTGGCGACTACCTTGGGGAGCTGTTTTTT. This sequence encodes CASSGDYLGELFF.

V usage is TRBV21-1 and J usage is TRBJ2-2; the table's D call of TRBD2 was not tested on the DNA. TRBV21-1 is annotated as a pseudogene. CDR3 length equals 16 residues. The CDR3 sequence: CASSKGLAEATGELFF. Written as DNA, the CDR3 is TGTGCCAGCAGCAAAGGACTAGCGGAAGCCACCGGGGAGCTGTTTTTT.

The chain has TRBV10-2 and TRBJ1-6, with a weak D call TRBD1 (5 bases). CDR1 is WSHSY and CDR2 is SAAADI in the germline V gene. This CDR3 is built from 15 residues. The V end lost 8 bases, the J end lost 10 bases, and 21 bases lay between the germline ends. Here the CDR3 reads CASRGGAGDGSPLHF. The DNA for the CDR3 is TGCGCCAGCCGGGGCGGGGCCGGGGACGGGTCACCCCTCCACTTT.

CDR3 amino acids: CASSYSTGGSFRNYGYTF. CDR3 in DNA: TGTGCCAGCAGTTACTCGACAGGGGGGAGCTTTCGGAACTATGGCTACACCTTC. The rearrangement joins TRBV6-2 or TRBV6-3 to TRBJ1-2, with 9 bases matching TRBD1. CDR1 is MNHEY, CDR2 SVGEGT, per germline. V lost 0 bases, J lost 2 bases, and 10 bases stayed unmatched. The CDR3 is 18 residues long.

The rearrangement joins TRBV4-3 to TRBJ2-2, with D unresolved. The V gene's germline CDR1 is LGHNA and CDR2 YSLEER. There are 14 residues in the CDR3. V lost 0 bases and J 3 bases, leaving 5 bases between the germline ends. CDR3 amino acids: CASSQDRYTGELFF. DNA for the CDR3: TGCGCCAGCAGCCAAGATCGTTACACCGGGGAGCTGTTTTTT.

This clone has a single count. The J gene is TRBJ2-1, the V gene TRBV11-2, with TRBD2 identical over 8 bases. The V and J ends lost 5 bases and 6 bases, in that order; junction bases with no gene match: 21. CDR1 is SGHAT, CDR2 FQNNGV, per germline. CDR3 length: 19 residues. The CDR3, as DNA: TGTGCCAGCAGCAAAAAGCGGGGGCCGGGCGGACCTAATAGCAATGAGCAGTTCTTC. It encodes CASSKKRGPGGPNSNEQFF.

The gene calls are TRBV6-2 or TRBV6-3 and TRBJ2-6; D is unclear. The germline gives CDR1 MNHEY, CDR2 SVGEGT. This CDR3 contains 14 residues. The V end lost 8 bases, the J end lost 0 bases, and 8 bases lay between the germline ends. CDR3 sequence: CASGPYSGANVLTF. In DNA form, the CDR3 reads TGTGCCAGCGGCCCATACTCTGGGGCCAACGTCCTGACTTTC.

The rearrangement uses TRBV19 and TRBJ2-7; 8 bases are shared with TRBD2. Looked up from germline, CDR1 is LNHDA and CDR2 is SQIVND (reference sequence). This CDR3 has 13 amino acids. V lost 10 bases, J lost 2 bases, and 7 bases stayed unmatched. In nucleotides, the CDR3 is TGTGCCACGAGAGCGGGGGCTACCTACGAGCAGTACTTC. Translation: CATRAGATYEQYF.

For this clone: This likely comes from a read error, as the CDR3 has no conserved phenylalanine or tryptophan at its end. The limits of the CDR3 on the DNA are not certain, so only TCRdb's listed CDR3 is given. V is TRBV11-2 and J is TRBJ2-3; the table's D call, TRBD2, was not checked against the DNA. In germline, CDR1 is SGHAT, CDR2 FQNNGV. From its first to its last residue, the CDR3 has 12 amino acids. CDR3 in amino acids: CASSRSGGVPHL.

The chain carries TRBV5-1 and TRBJ1-1, with D hard to call. The germline CDR1 and CDR2 sequences are SGHRS and YFSETQ. The V and J ends lost 0 bases and 1 base respectively, with 7 bases between them. CDR3 length equals 14 residues. The CDR3 protein is CASSLETSNTEAFF. DNA of the CDR3: TGCGCCAGCAGCTTGGAGACATCGAACACTGAAGCTTTCTTT. Combining the CDR3 with reference TRBV5-1 and TRBJ1-1 gives the whole variable domain KAGVTQTPRYLIKTRGQQVTLSCSPISGHRSVSWYQQTPGQGLQFLFEYFSETQRNKGNFPGRFSGRQFSNSRSEMNVSTLELGDSALYLCASSLETSNTEAFFGQGTRLTVV.

V and J are TRBV4-3 and TRBJ2-3; TRBD1 agrees at 7 bases. J was trimmed by 0 bases and V by 2 bases; bases with no gene match: 2. This CDR3 spans 15 amino acids. Germline loops: CDR1 LGHNA, CDR2 YSLEER. CDR3 region: CASSQRDSSTDTQYF. Here the CDR3 DNA reads TGCGCCAGCAGCCAAAGGGACAGTAGCACAGATACGCAGTATTTT.

Comment on this clone: The identical CDR3 is also encoded by other nucleotide sequences in the sample. The CDR3 nucleotides read TGCAGCGTTGAAGGTCTAGCCTACGAGCAGTACTTC. This sequence encodes CSVEGLAYEQYF. This chain connects TRBV29-1 to TRBJ2-7; D gene ambiguous. CDR3 length equals 12 residues. The V end lost 1 base, the J end lost 2 bases, and 6 bases lay between the germline ends. Germline V gives CDR1 SQVTM, CDR2 ANQGSEA.

The J gene is TRBJ1-4, the V gene TRBV2, with D hard to call. Germline CDR1 SNHLY, CDR2 FYNNEI. CDR3 length: 12 amino acids. Trimming removed 1 base at V and 10 bases at J, with 7 bases between. This CDR3 reads CASSEVAGKLFF. The CDR3 DNA reads TGTGCCAGCAGTGAAGTGGCTGGAAAACTGTTTTTT.

This chain uses TRBV19 with TRBJ2-3, with D maybe TRBD2 (5 bases). In germline, CDR1 is LNHDA, CDR2 SQIVND (reference sequence). The CDR3 runs 17 residues. The V end lost 4 bases, the J end lost 0 bases, and 17 bases lay between the germline ends. The CDR3, as DNA: TGTGCCAGTAGTAGATGGCCTCCGGGCGGGAGCACAGATACGCAGTATTTT. Its translation is CASSRWPPGGSTDTQYF.

This clone was seen only a few times. This chain connects TRBV19 to TRBJ1-5, with D uncertain. CDR1 is LNHDA and CDR2 is SQIVND in the germline V gene (reference sequence). The CDR3 is made up of 16 amino acids. Trimming pared 2 bases from V and 5 bases from J, leaving 16 bases between. The CDR3 spells CASSIIKLGADQPQHF. CDR3 nucleotides: TGTGCCAGTAGTATAATAAAATTGGGAGCAGATCAGCCCCAGCATTTT.

This clone showed up just once. The chain couples TRBV4-1 to TRBJ1-2, with 7 bases fitting TRBD1. The CDR3 length is 14 residues. Germline values: CDR1 MGHRA, CDR2 YSYEKL. After removal of 4 bases from V and 2 bases from J, the junction contained 4 bases not matched to a gene. Written as DNA, the CDR3 is TGCGCCAGCAGCCGGGGGACAGCAAACTATGGCTACACCTTC. Amino acids: CASSRGTANYGYTF.

The chain employs TRBV2 and TRBJ2-5; 15 positions agree with TRBD2. Germline V gene lookup returns CDR1 SNHLY and CDR2 FYNNEI. This CDR3 region has 15 residues. The J segment lost 5 bases and the V segment lost 4 bases, leaving 2 bases of the junction unmatched. The CDR3 reads CASSGTSGGVETQYF. The CDR3 DNA follows: TGTGCCAGCAGTGGGACTAGCGGGGGGGTTGAGACCCAGTACTTC.

The rearrangement uses TRBV4-1 and TRBJ2-5; the match to TRBD2 covers 7 bases. The CDR3 sequence is 15 residues long. The germline CDR1 and CDR2 sequences are MGHRA and YSYEKL. After removal of 0 bases from V and 2 bases from J, the junction contained 3 bases not matched to a gene. In DNA form, the CDR3 reads TGCGCCAGCAGCCAAGATGGGCGGGGGCAAGAGACCCAGTACTTC. It yields the protein CASSQDGRGQETQYF.

The CDR3 loop is CASSLDTSGGNEQFF. The CDR3 nucleotides are TGTGCCAGCAGCTTGGATACATCAGGGGGCAATGAGCAGTTCTTC. This chain uses TRBV5-4 with TRBJ2-1; 7 positions match TRBD1. The CDR3 runs to 15 residues. Germline V gene data show CDR1 as SGHNT and CDR2 as YYREEE (reference sequence). J gave up 6 bases and V 0 bases, and 6 bases lay outside the gene matches. Combining the CDR3 with reference TRBV5-4 and TRBJ2-1 gives the whole variable domain ETGVTQSPTHLIKTRGQQVTLRCSSQSGHNTVSWYQQALGQGPQFIFQYYREEENGRGNFPPRFSGLQFPNYSSELNVNALELDDSALYLCASSLDTSGGNEQFFGPGTRLTVL.

This clone showed up just once. This chain joins TRBV7-8 and TRBJ2-2; 7 nucleotides line up with TRBD1. CDR3 size: 16 residues. CDR1 SGHVS and CDR2 FQNEAQ come from the germline V gene. V dropped 5 bases and J dropped 2; count of bases not matched to a gene: 8. Written as DNA, the CDR3 is TGTGCCAGCAGCACTCAGACAGGGCACAACACCGGGGAGCTGTTTTTT. This sequence encodes CASSTQTGHNTGELFF.

The chain links TRBV7-2 to TRBJ2-1; D unresolved. The CDR3 runs to 13 residues. V gave up 1 base and J gave up 7 bases, with 8 bases separating them. CDR1 is SGHTA, CDR2 FQGNSA, per germline. The CDR3: CASSLGVSNEQFF. CDR3 nucleotide sequence: TGTGCCAGCAGCTTAGGTGTTAGTAATGAGCAGTTCTTC.

This chain links TRBV28 with TRBJ1-5; tentatively, D is TRBD1 (5 bases). Trimming stripped 6 bases from V and 0 bases from J, with 12 bases between. Germline CDR1 MDHEN, CDR2 SYDVKM. This CDR3 has 15 residues. The CDR3 here is CASRKTDNSNQPQHF. For the CDR3, the DNA is TGTGCCAGCAGGAAGACAGACAATAGCAATCAGCCCCAGCATTTT.

This sequence joins TRBV5-1 and TRBJ2-2; D not resolved. V was shortened by 4 bases and J by 5 bases, with 18 bases between the two germline ends. This CDR3 has 16 amino acids. Germline V gene data show CDR1 as SGHRS and CDR2 as YFSETQ. The CDR3 bases are TGCGCCAGCAGCAGGCTAACCGGGTCCACAACCGGGGAGCTGTTTTTT. It yields the protein CASSRLTGSTTGELFF.

This chain joins TRBV6-6 and TRBJ2-3; 9 nucleotides match TRBD2. The CDR3 sequence is 15 residues long. Germline V lookup: CDR1 MNHNY, CDR2 SVGAGI (reference sequence). Losses at the gene ends were 4 bases for V and 7 bases for J; bases not matched to a gene: 9. CDR3 in amino acids: CASSSGLARANTQYF. CDR3 in DNA: TGTGCCAGCAGTTCCGGACTAGCGAGGGCAAATACGCAGTATTTT.